A single TCR beta chain is shown here with its context. This sample is drawn from a study of shared clonotypes between healthy human individuals. Profiling relied on immunoSEQ multiplex PCR, and the TCRdb table lists in-frame clones only, not all of them. The sample lists about 180,000 clones, roughly 93% seen once, with more than 0.065% in the top ten. The sequence was obtained from a woman in her twenties or thirties in good health. The sequenced sample was naive CD4+ T cells sorted from blood. Noted subset: CD45RA+ positively selected.

The CDR3 region has the DNA TGTGCCAGCAGTCAACAGGGTGTCCCCTACGAGCAGTACTTC. Protein product: CASSQQGVPYEQYF. This chain joins TRBV6-6 and TRBJ2-7, with a possible D match to TRBD1 (6 bases). This CDR3 comprises 14 residues. The V gene's germline CDR1 is MNHNY and CDR2 SVGAGI (reference sequence). Trimming took off 5 bases at V and 2 bases at J, with 13 bases between the two ends.